This is a list of T cell receptor beta chains from one sample in a study of T cells in localized non-small cell lung cancer. Clones were read by immunoSEQ multiplex PCR, and TCRdb kept only the in-frame ones, dropping some. The profile covers 75,000 to 85,000 clones, with 80% appearing a single time and approximately 9.7% taken by the ten largest. Sequencing was performed on peripheral blood, taken before any cancer treatment. Receptor source: a female donor aged 60 or older with stage I lung adenocarcinoma. Both conserved end residues are part of each CDR3. A D gene is named only where the DNA matches it firmly. Size is stated for part of the rows, as once, few or many counts, or as a class when the clone is expanded.

clone_size	j_call	v_call	d_call	cdr3_aa	cdr3_nt
.	TRBJ2-1	TRBV11-2	.	CASSSDYNEQFF	TGTGCCAGCAGCTCAGACTACAATGAGCAGTTCTTC
once	TRBJ2-3	TRBV4-3	.	CASSQAGGTDTQYF	TGCGCCAGCAGCCAAGCAGGGGGCACAGATACGCAGTATTTT
many	TRBJ2-2	TRBV30	.	CAWGTTNTGELFF	TGTGCCTGGGGGACAACGAACACCGGGGAGCTGTTTTTT
.	TRBJ1-1	TRBV6-6	TRBD1	CASSYKGADTEAFF	TGTGCCAGCAGTTACAAGGGGGCGGACACTGAAGCTTTCTTT
.	TRBJ1-2	TRBV19	TRBD1	CASRLGGAGNYGYTF	TGTGCCAGTAGGTTAGGGGGCGCAGGGAACTATGGCTACACCTTC
.	TRBJ2-7	TRBV28	.	CASSPTGSWYEQYF	TGTGCCAGCAGTCCTACAGGGTCCTGGTACGAGCAGTACTTC
.	TRBJ1-2	TRBV30	TRBD1	CAWSAGTGENGYTF	TGTGCCTGGAGTGCCGGGACAGGGGAGAATGGCTACACCTTC
.	TRBJ1-6	TRBV27	TRBD1	CASREQGANNSPLHF	TGTGCCAGCAGGGAACAGGGGGCGAATAATTCACCCCTCCACTTT
.	TRBJ2-1	TRBV5-1	TRBD2	CASSLVGGRGYNEQFF	TGCGCCAGCAGCTTGGTTGGCGGGAGGGGGTACAATGAGCAGTTCTTC
few	TRBJ1-1	TRBV19	.	CASRWAREGNTEAFF	TGTGCCAGTAGATGGGCCAGGGAAGGGAACACTGAAGCTTTCTTT
once	TRBJ1-2	TRBV25-1	TRBD1	CASSGDRAFSGYTF	TGTGCCAGCAGCGGAGACAGGGCTTTCTCTGGCTACACCTTC
.	TRBJ1-4	TRBV11-2	.	CASSFAPATGPANEKLFF	TGTGCCAGCAGCTTCGCACCGGCGACGGGGCCTGCTAATGAAAAACTGTTTTTT
.	TRBJ2-7	TRBV5-1	.	CASSLAGGQSSYEQYF	TGCGCCAGCAGCTTGGCCGGGGGACAGAGCTCCTACGAGCAGTACTTC
.	TRBJ2-7	TRBV29-1	.	CSVETRALSTYEQYF	TGCAGCGTTGAGACGAGGGCGTTGTCTACCTACGAGCAGTACTTC
.	TRBJ2-5	TRBV5-4	.	CASSLTAAQETQYF	TGTGCCAGCAGCTTGACGGCAGCTCAAGAGACCCAGTACTTC
.	TRBJ1-3	TRBV30	.	CAWRPVSGRGYGNTIYF	TGTGCCTGGAGGCCAGTCTCGGGCAGGGGTTATGGAAACACCATATATTTT
.	TRBJ1-5	TRBV7-2	.	CASSLGSGNQPQHF	TGTGCCAGCAGCTTAGGCAGCGGCAATCAGCCCCAGCATTTT
.	TRBJ1-1	TRBV9	.	CASSVDINTEAFF	TGTGCCAGCAGCGTAGATATTAACACTGAAGCTTTCTTT
few	TRBJ2-7	TRBV19	.	CASSTDNYEQYF	TGTGCCAGTAGTACCGACAACTACGAGCAGTACTTC
.	TRBJ1-2	TRBV7-2	TRBD1	CASSSPADRANYGYTF	TGTGCCAGCAGCTCCCCAGCCGACAGGGCCAACTATGGCTACACCTTC
.	TRBJ1-1	TRBV30	.	CALKAIRGNTEAFF	TGTGCCTTAAAGGCGATCAGGGGGAACACTGAAGCTTTCTTT
.	TRBJ1-2	TRBV27	.	CASSFRGAGSGYTF	TGTGCCAGCAGTTTCCGGGGCGCGGGCAGCGGCTACACCTTC
.	TRBJ2-5	TRBV9	.	CASSRGQNGGVETQYF	TGTGCCAGCAGCCGGGGGCAGAATGGGGGTGTGGAGACCCAGTACTTC
.	TRBJ1-1	TRBV7-9	TRBD1	CASSSTGPEAFF	TGTGCCAGCAGTTCGACAGGGCCTGAAGCTTTCTTT
.	TRBJ2-2	TRBV27	.	CATSREWNTGELFF	TGTGCCACCTCCAGGGAATGGAACACCGGGGAGCTGTTTTTT
.	TRBJ1-5	TRBV19	.	CASRSDGFANRNQPQHF	TGTGCCAGTAGGTCGGACGGCTTCGCGAATCGCAATCAGCCCCAGCATTTT
.	TRBJ2-5	TRBV9	.	CASSVAGGMNIRQETQYF	TGTGCCAGCAGCGTAGCAGGGGGGATGAACATCCGACAAGAGACCCAGTACTTC
.	TRBJ1-5	TRBV28	.	CASSPRVSNQPQHF	TGTGCCAGCAGTCCCAGGGTGAGCAATCAGCCCCAGCATTTT
.	TRBJ2-7	TRBV2	TRBD1	CASRTGQGAREQYF	TGTGCCAGCCGGACAGGACAGGGGGCACGGGAGCAGTACTTC
.	TRBJ2-1	TRBV5-1	.	CASSPDVGAYNEQFF	TGCGCCAGCAGCCCCGATGTGGGGGCCTACAATGAGCAGTTCTTC
.	TRBJ2-7	TRBV7-9	.	CASSPRGWEQYF	TGTGCCAGCAGCCCCCGAGGGTGGGAGCAGTACTTC
once	TRBJ1-4	TRBV12-2	.	CASRLSEAPGEKLFF	TGTGCAAGTCGCTTATCTGAGGCCCCAGGTGAAAAACTGTTTTTT
once	TRBJ1-1	TRBV4-1	.	CASSQVGLEAFF	TGCGCCAGCAGCCAAGTAGGCCTTGAAGCTTTCTTT
few	TRBJ1-3	TRBV9	.	CASSVGQGSGNTIYF	TGTGCCAGCAGCGTAGGTCAGGGGTCTGGAAACACCATATATTTT
.	TRBJ1-1	TRBV7-3	.	CASSLGGRNTEAFF	TGTGCCAGCAGCTTAGGTGGAAGGAACACTGAAGCTTTCTTT
.	TRBJ2-7	TRBV6-6	.	CASSYVMDYEQYF	TGTGCCAGCAGTTACGTGATGGACTACGAGCAGTACTTC
.	TRBJ2-7	TRBV30	.	CAWSRHGREQYF	TGTGCCTGGAGCCGACACGGGCGCGAGCAGTACTTC
.	TRBJ1-3	TRBV9	.	CASSVNERNTIYF	TGTGCCAGCAGCGTAAATGAGCGAAACACCATATATTTT
.	TRBJ1-5	TRBV5-1	.	CASSLETGLEPQHF	TGCGCCAGCAGCTTGGAGACAGGTTTGGAGCCCCAGCATTTT
.	TRBJ1-1	TRBV20-1	.	CSAPGKSEAFF	TGCAGTGCCCCGGGGAAGAGTGAAGCTTTCTTT
.	TRBJ2-5	TRBV9	.	CASSVDPIISETQYF	TGTGCCAGCAGCGTAGACCCGATAATATCGGAGACCCAGTACTTC
few	TRBJ2-1	TRBV28	.	CASTLPRGTKQFF	TGTGCCAGCACCCTACCCCGGGGGACAAAGCAGTTCTTC
.	TRBJ1-1	TRBV28	TRBD1	CASSLPGQGATEAFF	TGTGCCAGCAGTCTGCCCGGACAGGGGGCCACTGAAGCTTTCTTT
.	TRBJ2-1	TRBV5-1	TRBD1	CASSLGGTGVYNEQFF	TGCGCCAGCAGCTTGGGAGGGACAGGGGTCTACAATGAGCAGTTCTTC
few	TRBJ1-2	TRBV5-1	.	CASSLDGRGYGYTF	TGCGCCAGCAGCTTGGATGGCAGGGGCTATGGCTACACCTTC
once	TRBJ2-2	TRBV7-3	.	CASSSSRGTGELFF	TGTGCCAGCAGCTCAAGCAGGGGCACCGGGGAGCTGTTTTTT
.	TRBJ2-1	TRBV4-1	TRBD2	CASSQTYLAEEQFF	TGCGCCAGCAGCCAGACCTATCTAGCGGAAGAGCAGTTCTTC
medium-sized	TRBJ2-7	TRBV7-9	TRBD2	CASSTSGRDEQYF	TGTGCCAGCAGCACTAGCGGGAGGGACGAGCAGTACTTC
.	TRBJ2-7	TRBV2	.	CASSVEGSYEQYF	TGTGCCAGCAGTGTGGAGGGGTCCTACGAGCAGTACTTC
.	TRBJ1-2	TRBV15	.	CATSRDRLLITF	TGTGCCACCAGCAGAGATCGCCTTTTGATCACCTTC
.	TRBJ2-5	TRBV12-5	TRBD2	CASGWAGGQETQYF	TGTGCTAGTGGTTGGGCGGGGGGCCAAGAGACCCAGTACTTC
.	TRBJ1-2	TRBV14	.	CASSQSGALQGYTF	TGTGCCAGCAGCCAAAGCGGTGCTTTACAGGGCTACACCTTC
once	TRBJ2-7	TRBV6-1	.	CASSEGPSVYEQYF	TGTGCCAGCAGTGAAGGTCCTAGCGTATACGAGCAGTACTTC
once	TRBJ1-5	TRBV28	.	CASSLGVTGNQPQHF	TGTGCCAGCAGTTTAGGCGTTACCGGCAATCAGCCCCAGCATTTT
.	TRBJ2-7	TRBV28	.	CASRRTPEQTYEQYF	TGTGCCAGCAGGCGGACTCCGGAGCAAACCTACGAGCAGTACTTC